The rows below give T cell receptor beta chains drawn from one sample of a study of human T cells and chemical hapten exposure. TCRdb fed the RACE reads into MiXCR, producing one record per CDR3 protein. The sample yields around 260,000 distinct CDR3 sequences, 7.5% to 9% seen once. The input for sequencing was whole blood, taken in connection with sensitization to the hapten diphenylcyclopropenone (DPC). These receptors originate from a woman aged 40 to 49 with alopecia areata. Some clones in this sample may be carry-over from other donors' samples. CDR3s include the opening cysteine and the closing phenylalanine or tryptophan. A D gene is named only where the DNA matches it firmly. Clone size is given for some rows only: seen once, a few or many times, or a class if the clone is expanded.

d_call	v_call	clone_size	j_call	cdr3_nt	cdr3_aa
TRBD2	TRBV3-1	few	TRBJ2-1	TGTGCCAGCAGCCAGGCCGGGACTAGCGGGACCAGTGAGGATGAGCAGTTCTTC	CASSQAGTSGTSEDEQFF
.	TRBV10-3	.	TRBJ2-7	TGTGCCATCGGGCAGACTGCAAGCTCCTACGAGCAGTACTTC	CAIGQTASSYEQYF
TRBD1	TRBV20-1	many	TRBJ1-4	TGCAGTGCTATCGGGACAGGGTTTGAAAAACTGTTTTTT	CSAIGTGFEKLFF
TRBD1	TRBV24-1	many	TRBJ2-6	TGTGCCACCAGCCCGGGACAGGTCTCTGGGGCCAACGTCCTGACTTTC	CATSPGQVSGANVLTF
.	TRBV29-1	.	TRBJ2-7	TGCAGCGTTGAACAGGCGACGTACGAGCAGTACTTC	CSVEQATYEQYF
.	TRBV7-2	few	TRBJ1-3	TGTGCCAGCAGCCTAGTACCGGCCAGCTCTGGAAACACCATATATTTT	CASSLVPASSGNTIYF
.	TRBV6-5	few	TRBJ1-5	TGTGCCAGCAGTTACGGAGGGTCCGGCAATCAGCCCCAGCATTTT	CASSYGGSGNQPQHF
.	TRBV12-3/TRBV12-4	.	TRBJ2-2	TGTGCCAGCAGTTTAGTACGGGCCGGGGAGCTGTTTTTT	CASSLVRAGELFF
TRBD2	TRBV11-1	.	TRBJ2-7	TGTGCCAGCAGCTCTAGGGGACTAGCTGCTGAGCAGTACTTC	CASSSRGLAAEQYF
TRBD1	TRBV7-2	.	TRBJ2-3	TGTGCCAGCAGCCCCCCGGGACAGGGGGCAGATACGCAGTATTTT	CASSPPGQGADTQYF
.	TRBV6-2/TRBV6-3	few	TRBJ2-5	TGTGCCAGCAGTTACACCCAAGAGACCCAGTACTTC	CASSYTQETQYF
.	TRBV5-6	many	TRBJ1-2	TGTGCCAGCAGCTCCCGGCGCGGCTACACCTTC	CASSSRRGYTF
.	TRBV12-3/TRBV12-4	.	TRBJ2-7	TGTGCCAGCAGTTTACGACCCCTTGGCACCGAGCAGTACTTC	CASSLRPLGTEQYF
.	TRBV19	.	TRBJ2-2	TGTGCCAGTAGTACCTCTACAGGAGCCTGGGGGCTGTTTTTT	CASSTSTGAWGLFF
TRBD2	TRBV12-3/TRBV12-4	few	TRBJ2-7	TGTGCCAGCAGTTTAGATGCTCTAGCGGGAGCCGAGCAGTACTTC	CASSLDALAGAEQYF
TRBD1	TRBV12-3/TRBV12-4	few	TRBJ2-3	TGTGCCAGCAGTTTTATGGACAGGTCAGATACGCAGTATTTT	CASSFMDRSDTQYF
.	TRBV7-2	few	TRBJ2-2	TGTGCCAGCAGCTTAAATACAGGGCTCGCCGGGGAGCTGTTTTTT	CASSLNTGLAGELFF
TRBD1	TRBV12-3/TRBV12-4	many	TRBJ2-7	TGTGCCAGCAGTTTCCTAGACAGGGCCTACGAGCAGTACTTC	CASSFLDRAYEQYF
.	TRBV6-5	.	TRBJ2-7	TGTGCCAGCGCCCCAGGACAGCTGATCGACCACGAGCAGTACTTC	CASAPGQLIDHEQYF
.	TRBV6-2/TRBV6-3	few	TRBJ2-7	TGTGCCAGCAGTTACCGGGACAATTACGAGCAGTACTTC	CASSYRDNYEQYF
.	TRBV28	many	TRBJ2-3	TGTGCCAGCATTCCCCTAGGGTCTGATACGCAGTATTTT	CASIPLGSDTQYF
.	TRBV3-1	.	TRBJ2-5	TGTGCCAGCAGCCGGAGTACAGGGTCAGGCGAGACCCAGTACTTC	CASSRSTGSGETQYF
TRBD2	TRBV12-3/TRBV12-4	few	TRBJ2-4	TGTGCCAGCAGTTTACAAGCGGGAGGTACCATTCAGTACTTC	CASSLQAGGTIQYF
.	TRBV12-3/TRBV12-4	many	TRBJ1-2	TGTGCCAGCAGTTTTAAGGTGGGCTACACCTTC	CASSFKVGYTF
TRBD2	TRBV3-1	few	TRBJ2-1	TGTGCCAGCAGCCAACGGAGCGGGAGACTACCTTCCAATGAGCAGTTCTTC	CASSQRSGRLPSNEQFF
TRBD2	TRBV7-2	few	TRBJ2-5	TGTGCCAGCAGCCCCGACCGGACTAGCGGATATCAAGAGACCCAGTACTTC	CASSPDRTSGYQETQYF
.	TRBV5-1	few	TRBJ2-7	TGCGCCAGCAGCACCCGAGCAACAGGGAATTGGGGCGAGCAGTACTTC	CASSTRATGNWGEQYF